This TCR beta chain was captured in a study of shared clonotypes between healthy human individuals. Both CD45RO+ cells and CCR7-negative CD45RA+ TemRA cells were combined to make up CD8 memory. Authors' data handling: Filtering differed, since immunoSEQ gave only junction sequences and no quality scores. Repertoires were generated with immunoSEQ multiplex PCR, while TCRdb's copy carries only in-frame clones and drops some. Clone size and V and J calls were adopted from that table, with D and trimming inferred from the DNA. The sample contains some 380,000 clones, 96% of which appear only once. Whole-study results and caveats: At large depth, rarefaction still showed sorted-subset sequencing to be incomplete.

Notes on this clone: The antigen remains undetermined.

This TCR derives from a man younger than 45 in good health. The sequenced material came from memory CD8+ T cells sorted from blood. The subset denotes: CD45RO+ cells pooled with CCR7-negative TemRA cells.

The CDR3 reads CASSIVGRKETQYF. The CDR3 DNA reads as TGTGCCAGTAGTATAGTCGGCAGAAAAGAGACCCAGTACTTC. This chain connects TRBV19 to TRBJ2-5; D ambiguous. V was shortened by 1 base and J by 3 bases, with 9 bases between the two germline ends. In germline, CDR1 is LNHDA, CDR2 SQIVND (reference sequence). CDR3 length equals 14 residues. Using reference TRBV19 and TRBJ2-5 for the parts outside the CDR3, the full variable domain is DGGITQSPKYLFRKEGQNVTLSCEQNLNHDAMYWYRQDPGQGLRLIYYSQIVNDFQKGDIAEGYSVSREKKESFPLTVTSAQKNPTAFYLCASSIVGRKETQYFGPGTRLLVL.